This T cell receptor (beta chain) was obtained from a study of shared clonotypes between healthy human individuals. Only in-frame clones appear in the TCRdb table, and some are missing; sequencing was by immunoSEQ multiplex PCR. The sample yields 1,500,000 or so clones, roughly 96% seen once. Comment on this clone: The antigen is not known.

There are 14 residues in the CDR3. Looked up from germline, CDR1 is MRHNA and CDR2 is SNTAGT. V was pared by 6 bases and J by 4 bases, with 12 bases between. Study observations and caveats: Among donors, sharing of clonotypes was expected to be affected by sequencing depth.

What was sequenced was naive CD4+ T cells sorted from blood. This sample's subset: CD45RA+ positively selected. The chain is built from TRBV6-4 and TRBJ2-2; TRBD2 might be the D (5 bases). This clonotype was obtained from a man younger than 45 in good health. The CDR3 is CASSNLGGTGELFF. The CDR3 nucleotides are TGTGCCAGCAGCAACCTAGGAGGCACCGGGGAGCTGTTTTTT.